These 15 T cell receptor beta chains originate from one sample sequenced in a study of blood T cell repertoires in COVID-19. Here immunoSEQ multiplex PCR was the method, and the copy in TCRdb shows in-frame clones only, minus some. In the table there are under 200,000 clones, just over 85% of which are singletons. The sequencing sample was made of peripheral blood. The receptor source for this set is a man aged 50 to 59 with active or convalescent COVID-19.

This sequence joins TRBV6-5 and TRBJ2-1, with TRBD2 matching 7 bases. Trimming at V came to 0 bases and at J to 3 bases, leaving 2 bases not matched to a gene. The V gene's germline CDR1 is MNHEY and CDR2 SVGAGI. CDR3 length: 15 residues. The CDR3 sequence: CASSYSRTSYNEQFF. The DNA of the CDR3 is TGTGCCAGCAGTTACTCGAGGACTAGCTACAATGAGCAGTTCTTC.

The chain has TRBV7-2 and TRBJ2-5; 7 bases align to TRBD2. Germline-derived CDR1 and CDR2 are SGHTA and FQGNSA. The CDR3 has 17 amino acids. Unmatched junction bases numbered 10, after V lost 1 base and J lost 2 bases. The CDR3 sequence is CASSLVGAGVGQETQYF. CDR3 in DNA: TGTGCCAGCAGCTTAGTAGGGGCGGGAGTAGGGCAAGAGACCCAGTACTTC.

The rearrangement joins TRBV11-2 to TRBJ2-2; no firm D call. The CDR3 is 15 residues long. Deletions cut 3 bases from V and 3 bases from J, with 11 bases between. Germline CDR1 and CDR2: SGHAT and FQNNGV. The DNA of the CDR3 is TGTGCCAGCAGCTTCTGGCCTCCTGACACCGGGGAGCTGTTTTTT. Protein: CASSFWPPDTGELFF.

The chain couples TRBV5-1 to TRBJ2-5; 8 nucleotides align to TRBD2. The CDR3 contains 16 residues. In germline, CDR1 is SGHRS, CDR2 YFSETQ. V gave up 4 bases and J gave up 1 base; unmatched junction bases: 9. In DNA form, the CDR3 reads TGCGCCAGCAGCCCCGGGACTAGGGCCTTCCAAGAGACCCAGTACTTC. Translated: CASSPGTRAFQETQYF.

This chain uses TRBV18 with TRBJ1-2; tentatively, D is TRBD1 (6 bases). This CDR3 has 14 amino acids. CDR1 and CDR2 (germline): KGHSH, LQKENI. V dropped 3 bases and J dropped 8 bases, with 16 bases sitting between them. This CDR3 reads CASSPSGGAEGYTF. CDR3 DNA: TGTGCCAGCTCACCCTCGGGGGGCGCGGAAGGCTACACCTTC.

The chain has TRBV20-1 and TRBJ1-1, with D unresolved. CDR1 is DFQATT and CDR2 is SNEGSKA in the germline V gene (reference sequence). The CDR3 has 13 amino acids. V shed 3 bases and J shed 0 bases, with 8 bases lying between them. In DNA form, the CDR3 reads TGCAGTGCTAGTCGGGTGTTGAACACTGAAGCTTTCTTT. Translation gives CSASRVLNTEAFF.

This chain joins TRBV5-4 and TRBJ1-4; D unresolved. This CDR3 spans 15 amino acids. V gave up 4 bases and J gave up 3 bases, with 13 bases separating them. Germline CDR1 SGHNT, CDR2 YYREEE (reference sequence). The CDR3 nucleotides read TGTGCCAGCAGCATGGAGCCCTTGGCTAATGAAAAACTGTTTTTT. Its translation is CASSMEPLANEKLFF.

The gene calls are TRBV5-8 and TRBJ1-1; D not resolved. V lost 4 bases and J lost 8, with 12 bases in between. This CDR3 is 12 amino acids long. Germline lookup yields CDR1 SGHTS and CDR2 YDEGEE. The CDR3 region is CASSTPTSEAFF. In nucleotides, the CDR3 is TGTGCCAGCAGCACTCCTACGTCGGAAGCTTTCTTT. The full variable domain, its missing parts supplied by reference TRBV5-8 and TRBJ1-1, is EAGVTQSPTHLIKTRGQQATLRCSPISGHTSVYWYQQALGLGLQFLLWYDEGEERNRGNFPPRFSGRQFPNYSSELNVNALELEDSALYLCASSTPTSEAFFGQGTRLTVV.

The chain joins TRBV2 to TRBJ2-3; D not resolved. The CDR3 totals 15 residues. Trimming shortened V by 8 bases and J by 2 bases, and 17 bases separated the two germline ends. Germline V gene lookup returns CDR1 SNHLY and CDR2 FYNNEI. Here the CDR3 DNA reads TGTGCCAGCGGTTATCGACTCACTCCCACAGATACGCAGTATTTT. Encoded protein: CASGYRLTPTDTQYF.

The chain joins TRBV3-1 (or the pseudogene TRBV3-2) to TRBJ1-2; 9 nucleotides line up with TRBD1. Trimming cost V 0 bases and J 8 bases; bases outside gene matches: 19. The V gene's germline CDR1 is LGHDT and CDR2 YNNKEL (reference sequence). CDR3 length: 19 residues. CDR3 sequence (DNA): TGTGCCAGCAGCCAAGATCCGGAGGACAGGGGCCCAGAAAGAGTAGGCTACACCTTC. The encoded protein is CASSQDPEDRGPERVGYTF.

V usage is TRBV18 and J usage is TRBJ1-5; D unresolved. The CDR3 is 12 residues long. The ends were cut back, 2 bases at V and 9 bases at J, with 8 bases in the middle. CDR1 and CDR2 (germline): KGHSH, LQKENI. CDR3: CASSPGEGPQHF. The CDR3 DNA follows: TGTGCCAGCTCACCAGGGGAGGGGCCCCAGCATTTT.

V usage is TRBV7-6 and J usage is TRBJ1-3; 7 bases agree with TRBD1. The germline V gene has CDR1 SGHVS and CDR2 FNYEAQ. After removal of 4 bases from V and 4 bases from J, the junction contained 4 bases not matched to a gene. This CDR3 is 14 amino acids long. CDR3 in amino acids: CASSSQDRGNTIYF. CDR3 DNA: TGTGCCAGCAGCTCCCAGGACAGGGGAAACACCATATATTTT.

This sequence joins TRBV9 and TRBJ2-5, with 9 bases aligning to TRBD2. The CDR3 totals 16 residues. The germline V gene has CDR1 SGDLS and CDR2 YYNGEE. V was clipped by 0 bases and J by 3 bases; unmatched bases: 6. The CDR3 loop is CASSVGPSGNEETQYF. DNA for the CDR3: TGTGCCAGCAGCGTAGGTCCTAGCGGGAATGAAGAGACCCAGTACTTC.

The chain couples TRBV5-6 to TRBJ1-2; maybe TRBD1 (6 bases). V gave up 4 bases and J gave up 6 bases, with 10 bases separating them. In germline, CDR1 is SGHDT, CDR2 YYEEEE. The CDR3 has 12 amino acids. CDR3 loop: CASSERGNGYTF. CDR3 sequence (DNA): TGTGCCAGCAGCGAGAGGGGGAATGGCTACACCTTC.

V and J are TRBV13 and TRBJ1-1; maybe TRBD1 (5 bases). The CDR3 is 12 residues long. Germline CDR1 and CDR2: PRHDT and FYEKMQ (reference sequence). The V end lost 3 bases, the J end lost 7 bases, and 9 bases lay between the germline ends. In DNA form, the CDR3 reads TGTGCCAGCAGCTTTCCAAGGGGTGAAGCTTTCTTT. Encoded protein: CASSFPRGEAFF.